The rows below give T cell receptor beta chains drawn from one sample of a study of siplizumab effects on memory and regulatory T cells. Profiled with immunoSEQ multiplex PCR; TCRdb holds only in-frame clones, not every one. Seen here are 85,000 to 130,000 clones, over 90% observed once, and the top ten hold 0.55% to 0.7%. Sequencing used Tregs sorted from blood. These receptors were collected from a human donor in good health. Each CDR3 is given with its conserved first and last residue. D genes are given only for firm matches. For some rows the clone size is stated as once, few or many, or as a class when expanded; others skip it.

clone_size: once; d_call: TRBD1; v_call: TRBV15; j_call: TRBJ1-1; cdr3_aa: CATSRRFSGQLNTEAFF; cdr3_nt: TGTGCCACCAGCAGGAGATTTTCGGGACAGCTAAACACTGAAGCTTTCTTT
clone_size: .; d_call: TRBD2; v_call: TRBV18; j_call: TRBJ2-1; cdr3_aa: CASSPQLADYNEQFF; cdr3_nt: TGTGCCAGCTCACCTCAACTAGCGGACTACAATGAGCAGTTCTTC
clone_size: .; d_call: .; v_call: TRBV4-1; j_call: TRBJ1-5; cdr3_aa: CASSSAHNQPQHF; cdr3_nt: TGCGCCAGCAGCTCAGCCCACAATCAGCCCCAGCATTTT
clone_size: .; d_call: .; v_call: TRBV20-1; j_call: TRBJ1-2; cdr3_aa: CSANPLSGYTF; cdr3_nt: TGCAGTGCGAACCCTTTGAGTGGCTACACCTTC
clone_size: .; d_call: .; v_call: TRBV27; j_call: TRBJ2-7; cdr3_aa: CASRTGSYEQYF; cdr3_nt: TGTGCCAGCAGGACAGGCTCCTACGAGCAGTACTTC
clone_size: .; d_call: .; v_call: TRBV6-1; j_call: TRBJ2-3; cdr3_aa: CASRGSSTDTQYF; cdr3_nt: TGTGCCAGCCGGGGCAGTTCCACAGATACGCAGTATTTT
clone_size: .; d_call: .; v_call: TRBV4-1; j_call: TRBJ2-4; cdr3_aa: CASSQDGSLAKNIQYF; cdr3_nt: TGCGCCAGCAGCCAAGATGGTTCCCTAGCCAAAAACATTCAGTACTTC
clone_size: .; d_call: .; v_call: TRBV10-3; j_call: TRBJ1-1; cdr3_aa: CAISEDGRNTEAFF; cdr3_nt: TGTGCCATCAGTGAGGACGGAAGGAACACTGAAGCTTTCTTT
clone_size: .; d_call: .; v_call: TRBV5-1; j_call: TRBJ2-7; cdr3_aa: CASSFVPQLRYEQYF; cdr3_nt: TGCGCCAGCAGCTTTGTACCCCAACTTCGGTACGAGCAGTACTTC
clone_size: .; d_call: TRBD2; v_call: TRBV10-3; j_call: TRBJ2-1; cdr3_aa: CAISESNQGGFKPGGSYNEQFF; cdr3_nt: TGTGCCATCAGTGAGTCGAATCAAGGCGGCTTTAAGCCGGGGGGCTCCTACAATGAGCAGTTCTTC
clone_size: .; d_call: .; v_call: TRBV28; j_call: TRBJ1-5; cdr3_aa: CASSPRGGTGNQPQHF; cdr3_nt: TGTGCCAGCAGCCCTCGAGGGGGAACGGGCAATCAGCCCCAGCATTTT
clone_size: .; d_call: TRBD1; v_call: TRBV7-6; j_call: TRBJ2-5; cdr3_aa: CASSFTGTGETQYF; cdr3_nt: TGTGCCAGCAGCTTCACCGGGACAGGAGAGACCCAGTACTTC
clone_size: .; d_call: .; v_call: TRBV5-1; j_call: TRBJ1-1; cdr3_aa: CASSLLSKAGMNTEAFF; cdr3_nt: TGCGCCAGCAGCTTGTTAAGTAAGGCAGGCATGAACACTGAAGCTTTCTTT
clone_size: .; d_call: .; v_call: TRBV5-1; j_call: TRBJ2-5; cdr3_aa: CASSLEGEETQYF; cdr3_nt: TGCGCCAGCAGCTTAGAGGGGGAAGAGACCCAGTACTTC
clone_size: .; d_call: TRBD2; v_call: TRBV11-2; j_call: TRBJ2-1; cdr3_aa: CASSFSGGPHEQFF; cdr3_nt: TGTGCCAGCAGCTTTAGCGGGGGCCCCCATGAGCAGTTCTTC
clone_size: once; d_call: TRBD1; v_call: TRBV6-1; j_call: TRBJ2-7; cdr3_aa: CAVSQGVYEQYF; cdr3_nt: TGTGCCGTGAGTCAGGGGGTCTACGAGCAGTACTTC
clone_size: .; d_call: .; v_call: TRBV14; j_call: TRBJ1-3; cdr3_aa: CASSARQFSSGNTIYF; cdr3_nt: TGTGCCAGCAGCGCCCGACAGTTCTCCTCTGGAAACACCATATATTTT
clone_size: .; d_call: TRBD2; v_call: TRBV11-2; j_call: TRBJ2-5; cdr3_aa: CASSFFSLGLAGVQETQYF; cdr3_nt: TGTGCCAGCAGCTTTTTTTCCCTCGGACTAGCGGGGGTCCAAGAGACCCAGTACTTC
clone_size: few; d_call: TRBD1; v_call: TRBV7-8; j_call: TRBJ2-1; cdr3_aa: CASSLTGSYNEQFF; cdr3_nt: TGTGCCAGCAGCTTGACAGGGTCCTACAATGAGCAGTTCTTC
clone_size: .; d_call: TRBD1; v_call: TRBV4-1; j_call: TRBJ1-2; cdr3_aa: CASSPRDSQSWGYTF; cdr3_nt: TGCGCCAGCAGCCCCAGGGACAGCCAGAGCTGGGGCTACACCTTC
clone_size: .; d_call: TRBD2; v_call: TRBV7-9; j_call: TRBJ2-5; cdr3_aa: CASSPGTSGSRETQYF; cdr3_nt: TGTGCCAGCAGTCCCGGGACTAGCGGGAGTAGAGAGACCCAGTACTTC
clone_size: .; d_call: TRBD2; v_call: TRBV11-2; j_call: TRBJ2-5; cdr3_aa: CASSPGLAGGRETQYF; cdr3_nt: TGTGCCAGCAGCCCGGGACTAGCGGGGGGGCGAGAGACCCAGTACTTC
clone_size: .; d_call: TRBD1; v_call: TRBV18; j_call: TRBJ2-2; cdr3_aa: CASSPPFGARGITGELFF; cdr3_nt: TGTGCCAGCTCACCCCCCTTCGGGGCCAGGGGGATCACCGGGGAGCTGTTTTTT
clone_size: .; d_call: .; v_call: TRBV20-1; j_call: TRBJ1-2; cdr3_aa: CSARLNGYTF; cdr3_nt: TGCAGTGCTAGGCTTAATGGCTACACCTTC
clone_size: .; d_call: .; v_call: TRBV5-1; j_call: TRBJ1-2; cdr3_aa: CASSANYGYTF; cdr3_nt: TGCGCCAGTTCAGCTAACTATGGCTACACCTTC
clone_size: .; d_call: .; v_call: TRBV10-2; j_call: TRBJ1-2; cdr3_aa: CASSERMDYGYTF; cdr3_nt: TGCGCCAGCAGTGAGAGGATGGACTATGGCTACACCTTC
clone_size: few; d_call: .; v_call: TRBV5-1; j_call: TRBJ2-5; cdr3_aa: CASSLEETQYF; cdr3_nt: TGCGCCAGCAGCTTGGAAGAGACCCAGTACTTC
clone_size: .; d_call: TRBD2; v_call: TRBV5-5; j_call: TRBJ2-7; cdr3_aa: CASSLGTSGIYEQYF; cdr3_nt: TGTGCCAGCAGCTTGGGGACTAGCGGGATCTACGAGCAGTACTTC